These 20 T cell receptor beta chains were all obtained from the same sample, sequenced in a study of CD8+ T cells in alopecia areata. The treatment here: oral pan-JAK inhibitor, 5-10 mg twice daily. As the sequencing template, cDNA was produced by extracting RNA and reverse transcribing it. Here immunoSEQ multiplex PCR was the method, and the copy in TCRdb shows in-frame clones only, minus some. This sample carries some 200,000 clones, under 75% of them seen once, and the ten largest clones take 1.6%. The sample in question was CD4+ T cells sorted from blood, obtained at week 4, from a patient treated with tofacitinib. These receptors came from a human donor with alopecia areata.

This clone was counted a few times. V gene TRBV10-3 combines with J gene TRBJ1-2; TRBD1 is a possible D gene (6 bases). In germline, CDR1 is ENHRY, CDR2 SYGVKD. Trimming took off 3 bases at V and 4 bases at J, with 27 bases between the two ends. The CDR3 is 19 residues long. CDR3 nucleotide sequence: TGTGCCATCAGTGAAGAGGGACATGCCAATTCAATCGTAGGCTATGGCTACACCTTC. Amino acid sequence: CAISEEGHANSIVGYGYTF.

V usage is TRBV15 and J usage is TRBJ2-7; D uncertain. The CDR3 loop spans 13 amino acids. Germline V lookup: CDR1 LNHNV, CDR2 YYDKDF (reference sequence). Trimming removed 3 bases from V and 3 bases from J, with 9 bases in between. The chain's CDR3 is CATSRGSDYEQYF. Here the CDR3 DNA reads TGTGCCACCAGCAGGGGGTCGGACTACGAGCAGTACTTC.

This clone was seen only a few times. The J gene is TRBJ1-2, the V gene TRBV5-1; TRBD1 agrees at 10 bases. The CDR3 length is 14 residues. CDR1 and CDR2 from the germline V gene are SGHRS and YFSETQ. J lost 2 bases, V lost 4 bases, and 2 bases had no gene match. CDR3 nucleotide sequence: TGCGCCAGCAGCGCGACAGGGGGCAACTATGGCTACACCTTC. Its protein product is CASSATGGNYGYTF.

This chain connects TRBV27 to TRBJ2-7; a possible D gene is TRBD1 (6 bases). The CDR3 consists of 15 residues. The ends were cut back, 8 bases at V and 1 base at J, with 18 bases in the middle. Germline V lookup: CDR1 MNHEY, CDR2 SMNVEV (reference sequence). The CDR3 nucleotides read TGTGCCAGCCGCACCACCCGGGACACGTCCTACGAGCAGTACTTC. Translated: CASRTTRDTSYEQYF.

The genes are TRBV5-1 and TRBJ2-3; 9 nucleotides match TRBD2. The CDR3 contains 15 residues. CDR1 and CDR2 from the germline V gene are SGHRS and YFSETQ. After removal of 0 bases from V and 6 bases from J, the junction contained 5 bases not matched to a gene. The CDR3 sequence is CASSLAGLATDTQYF. The CDR3 DNA reads as TGCGCCAGCAGCTTGGCCGGACTAGCGACGGATACGCAGTATTTT. The full variable domain, with the rest looked up from reference TRBV5-1 and TRBJ2-3, is KAGVTQTPRYLIKTRGQQVTLSCSPISGHRSVSWYQQTPGQGLQFLFEYFSETQRNKGNFPGRFSGRQFSNSRSEMNVSTLELGDSALYLCASSLAGLATDTQYFGPGTRLTVL.

The V gene is TRBV19, the J gene TRBJ1-1; D ambiguous. V gave up 5 bases and J gave up 5 bases, with 9 bases separating them. This CDR3 is built from 12 residues. CDR1 and CDR2 (germline): LNHDA, SQIVND (reference sequence). The CDR3: CASSPTRTEAFF. CDR3 nucleotides: TGTGCCAGTAGTCCGACCCGGACTGAAGCTTTCTTT.

The rearrangement joins TRBV4-3 to TRBJ1-1; perhaps TRBD1 as D (5 bases). This CDR3 has 14 amino acids. The germline V gene encodes CDR1 LGHNA and CDR2 YSLEER. Trimming cost V 7 bases and J 1 base, with 13 bases left between them. The CDR3 region is CASTPTTGNTEAFF. The CDR3 DNA is TGCGCCAGCACCCCAACCACAGGGAACACTGAAGCTTTCTTT.

V usage is TRBV4-1 and J usage is TRBJ1-2; 10 nucleotides match TRBD1. From germline, CDR1 is MGHRA and CDR2 YSYEKL. V lost 0 bases, J lost 7 bases, and 14 bases stayed unmatched. This CDR3 spans 18 amino acids. CDR3 nucleotide sequence: TGCGCCAGCAGCCAAGAGTTATTGGGAAGACAGGGGGCATCTGGCTACACCTTC. It yields the protein CASSQELLGRQGASGYTF.

V is TRBV29-1 and J is TRBJ2-7; D is undetermined. V was pared by 6 bases and J by 4 bases, with 10 bases between. The CDR3 is 11 amino acids. Germline V lookup: CDR1 SQVTM, CDR2 ANQGSEA. CDR3 residues: CSVLIEYEQYF. CDR3 in DNA: TGCAGCGTCCTCATTGAGTACGAGCAGTACTTC.

The gene calls are TRBV2 and TRBJ1-2, with D maybe TRBD1 (5 bases). Germline assignment: CDR1 SNHLY and CDR2 FYNNEI. The CDR3 loop spans 14 amino acids. V was pared by 6 bases and J by 2 bases, with 13 bases between. As DNA, the CDR3 is TGTGCCAGCAGCCACCCGGGACTCAACTATGGCTACACCTTC. Protein product: CASSHPGLNYGYTF.

Only one count was recorded for this clone. The chain combines TRBV6-5 with TRBJ2-1; tentatively, D is TRBD1 or TRBD2 (5 bases each). Between the trimmed V and J ends, which lost 4 bases and 7 bases, there was a span of 17 bases. The CDR3 loop spans 15 amino acids. The germline V gene encodes CDR1 MNHEY and CDR2 SVGAGI. CDR3 in amino acids: CASSLGRVVANEQFF. CDR3 coding DNA: TGTGCCAGCAGTTTGGGCAGGGTGGTAGCGAATGAGCAGTTCTTC.

CDR3 amino acids: CAWATDTQYF. The CDR3, as DNA: TGTGCCTGGGCCACAGATACGCAGTATTTT. The chain carries TRBV30 and TRBJ2-3; D unresolved. The CDR3 sequence is 10 residues long. CDR1 GTSNPN and CDR2 SVGIG come from the germline V gene (reference sequence). The V end was cut by 5 bases, the J end by 2 bases, with 2 bases between.

The V gene is TRBV30, the J gene TRBJ1-5; D unresolved. The CDR3 covers 11 residues. V shed 0 bases and J shed 9 bases, with 6 bases lying between them. Germline V gene lookup returns CDR1 GTSNPN and CDR2 SVGIG (reference sequence). This CDR3 is CAWSVLGPQHF. The CDR3 region has the DNA TGTGCCTGGAGTGTCTTGGGGCCCCAGCATTTT.

The chain is built from TRBV6-6 and TRBJ1-1; TRBD1 matches 9 bases. From germline, CDR1 is MNHNY and CDR2 SVGAGI (reference sequence). Losses at the gene ends were 6 bases for V and 5 bases for J; bases not matched to a gene: 7. The CDR3 is 14 residues long. The CDR3 DNA follows: TGTGCCAGCAGGGAACAGGGGGCGCGGACTGAAGCTTTCTTT. Amino acid sequence: CASREQGARTEAFF.

The chain carries TRBV19 and TRBJ1-2, with D unclear. CDR1 is LNHDA and CDR2 is SQIVND in the germline V gene (reference sequence). The CDR3 consists of 13 residues. Trimming stripped 7 bases from V and 3 bases from J, with 12 bases between. CDR3: CASNRWLYYGYTF. CDR3 DNA: TGTGCCAGTAACCGCTGGCTGTACTATGGCTACACCTTC. Looking up the rest from reference TRBV19 and TRBJ1-2 gives the full variable domain: DGGITQSPKYLFRKEGQNVTLSCEQNLNHDAMYWYRQDPGQGLRLIYYSQIVNDFQKGDIAEGYSVSREKKESFPLTVTSAQKNPTAFYLCASNRWLYYGYTFGSGTRLTVV.

The V gene is TRBV25-1, the J gene TRBJ2-1; 8 nucleotides match TRBD1. V was pared by 3 bases and J by 0 bases, with 4 bases of the junction left unmatched. CDR3 length: 16 amino acids. CDR1 is MGHDK, CDR2 SYGVNS, per germline. This chain's CDR3 is CASSETGVFSYNEQFF. The CDR3 bases are TGTGCCAGCAGTGAGACAGGGGTCTTCTCCTACAATGAGCAGTTCTTC.

This clone occurred many times. This chain uses TRBV5-1 with TRBJ2-2; 7 nucleotides match TRBD1. The CDR3 is 15 amino acids. Losses at the gene ends were 4 bases for V and 0 bases for J; bases not matched to a gene: 3. Germline CDR1 is SGHRS and CDR2 is YFSETQ. CDR3 sequence: CASSKDRANTGELFF. The CDR3 DNA reads TGCGCCAGCAGCAAAGACAGGGCGAACACCGGGGAGCTGTTTTTT.

In nucleotides, the CDR3 is TGTGCCAGTAGGACAGGGGGCGAGACCCAGTACTTC. Translation gives CASRTGGETQYF. The chain recombines TRBV5-6 with TRBJ2-5; 11 bases align to TRBD1. This CDR3 spans 12 amino acids. CDR1 and CDR2 from the germline V gene are SGHDT and YYEEEE. With V trimmed by 8 bases and J by 5 bases, 2 bases remained unmatched.

The J gene is TRBJ2-2, the V gene TRBV25-1; no firm D call. The CDR3 has 13 residues. The germline V gene has CDR1 MGHDK and CDR2 SYGVNS. Deletions cut 3 bases from V and 7 bases from J, with 9 bases between. CDR3 sequence reads: CASSELGNGELFF. The CDR3 nucleotides are TGTGCCAGCAGTGAGTTGGGTAACGGGGAGCTGTTTTTT.

The rearrangement joins TRBV4-3 to TRBJ1-6, with D possibly matching TRBD1 (5 bases). From germline, CDR1 is LGHNA and CDR2 YSLEER. Deletions cut 1 base from V and 7 bases from J, with 8 bases between. The CDR3 contains 14 residues. The CDR3 sequence: CASSQGRGNSPLHF. CDR3 DNA: TGCGCCAGCAGCCAAGGGCGGGGGAATTCACCCCTCCACTTT.